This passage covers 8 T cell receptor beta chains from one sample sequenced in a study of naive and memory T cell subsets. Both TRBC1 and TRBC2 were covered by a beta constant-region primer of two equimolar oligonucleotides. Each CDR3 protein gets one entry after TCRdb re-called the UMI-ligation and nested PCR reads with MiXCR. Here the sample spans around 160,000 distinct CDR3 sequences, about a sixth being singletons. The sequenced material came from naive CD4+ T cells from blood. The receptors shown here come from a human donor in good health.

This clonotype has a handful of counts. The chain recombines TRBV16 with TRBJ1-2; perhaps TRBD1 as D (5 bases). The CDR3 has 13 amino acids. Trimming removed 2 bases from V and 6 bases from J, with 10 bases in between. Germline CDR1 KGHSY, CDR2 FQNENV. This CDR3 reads CASSQRETDGYTF. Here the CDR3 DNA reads TGTGCCAGCAGCCAACGTGAGACAGATGGCTACACCTTC.

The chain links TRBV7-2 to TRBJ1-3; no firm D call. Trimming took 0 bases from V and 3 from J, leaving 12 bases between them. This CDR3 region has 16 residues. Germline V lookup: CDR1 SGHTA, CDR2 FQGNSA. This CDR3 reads CASSLAPGSFGNTIYF. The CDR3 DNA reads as TGTGCCAGCAGCTTAGCCCCGGGGAGCTTTGGAAACACCATATATTTT. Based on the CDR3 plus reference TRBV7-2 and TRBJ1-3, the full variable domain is GAGVSQSPSNKVTEKGKDVELRCDPISGHTALYWYRQSLGQGLEFLIYFQGNSAPDKSGLPSDRFSAERTGGSVSTLTIQRTQQEDSAVYLCASSLAPGSFGNTIYFGEGSWLTVV.

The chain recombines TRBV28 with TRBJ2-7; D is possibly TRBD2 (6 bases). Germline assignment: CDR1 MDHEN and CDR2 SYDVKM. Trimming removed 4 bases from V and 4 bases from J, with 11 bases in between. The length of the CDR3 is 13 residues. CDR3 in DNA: TGTGCCAGCAGTTCCCTTGGGGGGTACGAGCAGTACTTC. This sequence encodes CASSSLGGYEQYF.

In DNA, the CDR3 is TGTGCCAGCAGCCAAGATCTGCCGGGCAGCTCCTACAATGAGCAGTTCTTC. Translation: CASSQDLPGSSYNEQFF. The chain is built from TRBV4-2 and TRBJ2-1; D gene ambiguous. In germline, CDR1 is LGHNA, CDR2 YNFKEQ. The CDR3 runs 17 residues. V gave up 0 bases and J gave up 0 bases, with 12 bases separating them.

The CDR3 reads CSVEAGSTDTQYF. As DNA, the CDR3 is TGCAGCGTTGAGGCGGGGAGCACAGATACGCAGTATTTT. The chain recombines TRBV29-1 with TRBJ2-3, with D maybe TRBD2 (6 bases). The CDR3 covers 13 residues. Deletions cut 3 bases from V and 0 bases from J, with 7 bases between. Germline CDR1 reads SQVTM; CDR2 reads ANQGSEA.

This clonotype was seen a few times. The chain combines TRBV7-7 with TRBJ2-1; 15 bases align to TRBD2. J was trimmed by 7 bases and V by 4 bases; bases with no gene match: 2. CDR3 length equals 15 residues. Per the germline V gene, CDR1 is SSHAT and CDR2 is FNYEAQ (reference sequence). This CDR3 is CASSSGTSGRNEQFF. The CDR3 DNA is TGTGCCAGCAGCTCCGGGACTAGCGGGAGGAATGAGCAGTTCTTC.

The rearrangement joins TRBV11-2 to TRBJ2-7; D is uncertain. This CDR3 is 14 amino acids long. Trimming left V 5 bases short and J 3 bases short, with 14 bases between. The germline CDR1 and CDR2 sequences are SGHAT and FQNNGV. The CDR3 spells CASSLRGRYYEQYF. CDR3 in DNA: TGTGCCAGCAGCCTCAGAGGACGGTACTACGAGCAGTACTTC. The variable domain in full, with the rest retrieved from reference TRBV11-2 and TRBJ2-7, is EAGVAQSPRYKIIEKRQSVAFWCNPISGHATLYWYQQILGQGPKLLIQFQNNGVVDDSQLPKDRFSAERLKGVDSTLKIQPAKLEDSAVYLCASSLRGRYYEQYFGPGTRLTVT.

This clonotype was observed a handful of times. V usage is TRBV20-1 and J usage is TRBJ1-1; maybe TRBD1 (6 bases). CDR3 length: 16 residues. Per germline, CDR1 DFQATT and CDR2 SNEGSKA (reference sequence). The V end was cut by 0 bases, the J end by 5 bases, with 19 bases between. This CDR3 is CSARDHGGGRRTEAFF. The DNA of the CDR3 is TGCAGTGCTAGAGATCATGGTGGGGGGCGCCGGACTGAAGCTTTCTTT.